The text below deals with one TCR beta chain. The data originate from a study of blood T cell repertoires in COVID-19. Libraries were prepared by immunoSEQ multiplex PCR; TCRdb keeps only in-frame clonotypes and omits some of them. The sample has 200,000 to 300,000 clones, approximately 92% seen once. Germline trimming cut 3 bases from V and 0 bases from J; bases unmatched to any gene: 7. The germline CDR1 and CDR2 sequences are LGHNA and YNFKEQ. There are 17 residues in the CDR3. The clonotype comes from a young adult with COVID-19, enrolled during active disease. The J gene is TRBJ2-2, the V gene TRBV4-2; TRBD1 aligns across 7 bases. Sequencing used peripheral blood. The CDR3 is CASSHIGGLANTGELFF. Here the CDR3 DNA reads TGTGCCAGCAGCCATATAGGGGGCCTCGCGAACACCGGGGAGCTGTTTTTT.